This T cell receptor beta chain was retrieved from a study of blood T cell repertoires in COVID-19. Study summary: The samples span acute and convalescent COVID-19 from the United States, Italy and Spain. From T cells, B-cell-depleted T cells, or PBMCs came the material, which was cDNA or gDNA.

Germline lookup yields CDR1 SGHRS and CDR2 YFSETQ. The CDR3 runs to 14 residues. V shed 4 bases, J shed 6 bases, and the junction held 5 bases outside the gene matches. Study processing details: Nucleated cell number was recorded as an estimate derived from reference gene primer amplification. TCRdb's table, derived via immunoSEQ multiplex PCR, lists solely in-frame clones and lacks some. V and J calls and clone size are those listed in that table; D and trimming were worked out from the DNA. The sample contains approximately 90,000 clones, approximately 88% of which appear only once. Input material: peripheral blood. The V and J genes are TRBV5-1 and TRBJ2-1, with TRBD1 matching 9 bases. The source is a man aged 60 to 75 with acute or convalescent COVID-19. This CDR3 reads CASSPATGGNEQFF. The CDR3 nucleotides read TGCGCCAGCAGCCCGGCGACAGGGGGCAATGAGCAGTTCTTC.